In this sample, the clone carrying this T cell receptor beta chain turned up once. This sample is drawn from a study of CD8 T cells in Susac syndrome. It was negative isolation that provided the CD8+ and CD4+ T cells, whereas TEMRA cells were enriched by FACS. cDNA came from about 0.5 to 1 ug RNA primed by random hexamers. TCRdb re-called the immunoSEQ multiplex PCR reads through MiXCR, storing one row per CDR3 protein. The repertoire holds 78,000 or so distinct CDR3 sequences, with just under 95% as singletons. From germline, CDR1 is MNHEY and CDR2 SMNVEV (reference sequence). The length of the CDR3 is 14 residues. V lost 5 bases to trimming and J lost 3 bases; unmatched junction nucleotides: 5.

Sequenced material: CD8+ T cells from PBMCs. The source is a human donor with multiple sclerosis. The genes are TRBV27 and TRBJ2-3, with 7 bases fitting TRBD1. The CDR3 DNA sequence: TGTGCCAGCAGTCCCCTACAGGGGACAGATACGCAGTATTTT. Amino acids: CASSPLQGTDTQYF.